The 11 T cell receptor beta chains presented below share a single source sample, sequenced in a study of blood T cells in healthy people across ages. A sample-barcoded 5' primer and a J-beta primer mix were used in a second PCR of about 7 to 11 cycles. TCRdb called the 5' RACE reads again in MiXCR, with one record for every CDR3 protein. The data contain about 670,000 distinct CDR3 sequences, approximately 52% of them singletons. Sequencing was done on a sample of blood. The receptors originated from a woman at least 80 years old in good health.

This clonotype was seen ten or more times. This sequence joins TRBV12-3 or TRBV12-4 and TRBJ2-4; D not certain. Trimming removed 5 bases at V and 4 bases at J, with 18 bases between. This CDR3 region has 16 residues. The DNA for the CDR3 is TGTGCCAGCAGTCCCCAGACCCCCGGTGGGAAAAACATTCAGTACTTC. Translated: CASSPQTPGGKNIQYF.

The chain is built from TRBV6-5 and TRBJ2-7, with 7 bases aligning to TRBD1. The junction had 9 bases not matched to a gene; V was cut back by 9 bases and J by 4 bases. This CDR3 is 13 amino acids long. Germline V gene data show CDR1 as MNHEY and CDR2 as SVGAGI. The CDR3 here is CASQGQEEYEQYF. As DNA, the CDR3 is TGTGCCAGTCAAGGACAGGAGGAGTACGAGCAGTACTTC.

This clonotype was observed many times. This chain connects TRBV4-1 to TRBJ1-5, with D unclear. The CDR3 is made up of 15 amino acids. With 3 bases removed from V and 1 base from J, the gap between germline ends came to 10 bases. Germline values: CDR1 MGHRA, CDR2 YSYEKL. The CDR3: CASSQTYVSNQPQHF. CDR3 sequence (DNA): TGCGCCAGCAGCCAGACTTATGTAAGCAATCAGCCCCAGCATTTT.

Regarding this clonotype: This may be a read error: a much more frequent sequence differs by one nucleotide. This sequence joins TRBV2 and TRBJ2-3; D may be TRBD1 (6 bases). Germline V lookup: CDR1 SNHLY, CDR2 FYNNEI. CDR3 length equals 19 residues. Trimming took off 2 bases at V and 0 bases at J, with 21 bases between the two ends. The CDR3 DNA is TGTGCCAGCAGTGAACGGCGAGCAGGGGCCACTGCTAGCACAGATACGCAGTATTTT. Translating it yields CASSERRAGATASTDTQYF.

This clonotype was found many times. Here the CDR3 reads CASSFGTGNTEAFF. Written as DNA, the CDR3 is TGTGCCAGCAGTTTTGGGACGGGGAACACTGAAGCTTTCTTT. The chain combines TRBV6-5 with TRBJ1-1; D is possibly TRBD1 (5 bases). This CDR3 is 14 amino acids long. Trimming pared 4 bases from V and 1 base from J, leaving 10 bases between. From germline, CDR1 is MNHEY and CDR2 SVGAGI.

About this clonotype: At one boundary the junction diverges from the germline segment, which might be a read error. This rearrangement joins TRBV7-2 to TRBJ2-3; no firm D call. This CDR3 is built from 14 residues. Germline CDR1 and CDR2: SGHTA and FQGNSA. The CDR3 DNA sequence: TGTGCCAGCAGCTTAGGGGTGTTCGCAGATACACAGTATTTT. It is translated as CASSLGVFADTQYF.

V usage is TRBV20-1 and J usage is TRBJ2-1, with D hard to call. The germline CDR1 and CDR2 sequences are DFQATT and SNEGSKA (reference sequence). Trimming shortened V by 0 bases and J by 11 bases, and 8 bases separated the two germline ends. This CDR3 comprises 11 residues. The CDR3 loop is CSAREVVKQFF. DNA for the CDR3: TGCAGTGCTAGAGAAGTGGTCAAGCAGTTCTTC.

This clonotype showed up just a few times. This chain uses TRBV2 with TRBJ2-5; 8 bases are shared with TRBD1. Germline V gives CDR1 SNHLY, CDR2 FYNNEI. With V trimmed by 6 bases and J by 4 bases, 7 bases remained unmatched. The CDR3 contains 14 residues. In DNA form, the CDR3 reads TGTGCCAGCAGCGACGGACAGGGCACAGAGACCCAGTACTTC. It translates to CASSDGQGTETQYF.

V usage is TRBV4-1 and J usage is TRBJ2-5; tentatively, D is TRBD2 (5 bases). The CDR3 length is 15 residues. Germline assignment: CDR1 MGHRA and CDR2 YSYEKL. V lost 4 bases and J 5 bases, leaving 17 bases between the germline ends. The DNA of the CDR3 is TGCGCCAGCAGCCGGGGAAAGGACCCGGGGGAGACCCAGTACTTC. This codes for CASSRGKDPGETQYF.

This clonotype was found once. The chain joins TRBV28 to TRBJ2-5; D may be TRBD2 (6 bases). The CDR3 sequence is 14 residues long. Germline V CDR1 and CDR2: MDHEN, SYDVKM. Trimming shortened V by 3 bases and J by 3 bases, and 11 bases separated the two germline ends. CDR3 region: CASSFPAGKETQYF. Written as DNA, the CDR3 is TGTGCCAGCAGTTTCCCCGCGGGGAAAGAGACCCAGTACTTC.

The chain couples TRBV5-1 to TRBJ2-5; D is undetermined. Germline V lookup: CDR1 SGHRS, CDR2 YFSETQ. V was trimmed by 0 bases and J by 1 base, leaving 7 bases between them. This CDR3 has 14 residues. CDR3 loop: CASSLEYGQETQYF. Written as DNA, the CDR3 is TGCGCCAGCAGCTTGGAATACGGCCAAGAGACCCAGTACTTC.